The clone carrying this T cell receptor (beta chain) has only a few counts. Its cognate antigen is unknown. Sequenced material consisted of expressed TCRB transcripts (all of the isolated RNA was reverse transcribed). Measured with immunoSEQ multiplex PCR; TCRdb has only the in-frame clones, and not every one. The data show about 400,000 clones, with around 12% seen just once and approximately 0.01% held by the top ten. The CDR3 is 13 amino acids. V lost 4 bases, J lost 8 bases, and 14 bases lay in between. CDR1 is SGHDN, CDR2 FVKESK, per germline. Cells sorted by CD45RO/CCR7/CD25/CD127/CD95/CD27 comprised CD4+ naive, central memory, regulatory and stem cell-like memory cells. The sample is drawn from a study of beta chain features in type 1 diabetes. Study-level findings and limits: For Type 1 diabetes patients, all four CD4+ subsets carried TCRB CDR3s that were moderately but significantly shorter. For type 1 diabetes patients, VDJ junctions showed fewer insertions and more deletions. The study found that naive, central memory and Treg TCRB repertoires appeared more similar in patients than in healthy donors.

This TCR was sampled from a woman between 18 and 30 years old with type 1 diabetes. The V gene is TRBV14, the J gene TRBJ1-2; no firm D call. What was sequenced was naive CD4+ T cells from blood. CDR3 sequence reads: CASSPNQEGGYTF. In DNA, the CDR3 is TGTGCCAGCAGCCCCAACCAGGAGGGAGGCTACACCTTC.